These T cell receptor beta chains were read from a single sample in a study of shared T cell receptors in the human thymus. Measured with immunoSEQ multiplex PCR; TCRdb has only the in-frame clones, and not every one. The sample has hundreds of thousands of clones, around nine tenths seen once; the top ten hold around 0.0099%. These sequences were also reported in another study, on human thymus T cells.

The sequencing input was thymocytes. These receptors originate from a boy under two years old with a congenital heart defect. The CDR3 runs from the conserved cysteine through the conserved F or W. Each record gives: V gene, J gene, CDR3 length, D gene, clone size, CDR3 DNA, CDR3 protein. The D gene is left open where the match is weak. Size tells how often a clone was seen (once, few, many) or the class of an expanded clone, and some rows leave it out.

v_call: TRBV4-2
j_call: TRBJ1-2
cdr3_length: 16
d_call: TRBD1
clone_size: NA
cdr3_nt: TGTGCCAGCAGCCTCATGACAGGGGATAAACACTATGGCTACACCTTC
cdr3_aa: CASSLMTGDKHYGYTF

v_call: TRBV9
j_call: TRBJ1-3
cdr3_length: 14
d_call: TRBD1
clone_size: NA
cdr3_nt: TGTGCCAGCAGCCCGGGGACAGATGGAAACACCATATATTTT
cdr3_aa: CASSPGTDGNTIYF

v_call: TRBV7-8
j_call: TRBJ2-3
cdr3_length: 16
d_call: NA
clone_size: NA
cdr3_nt: TGTGCCAGCAGCTTAGCCCCACAGCGGAGGACAGATACGCAGTATTTT
cdr3_aa: CASSLAPQRRTDTQYF

v_call: TRBV5-6
j_call: TRBJ2-5
cdr3_length: 16
d_call: NA
clone_size: NA
cdr3_nt: TGTGCCAGCAGCTTGGCGGGATTGCCCCCACCAGAGACCCAGTACTTC
cdr3_aa: CASSLAGLPPPETQYF

v_call: TRBV9
j_call: TRBJ2-3
cdr3_length: 19
d_call: TRBD2
clone_size: NA
cdr3_nt: TGTGCCAGCAGCTCTTCCTTAATAGCGGGAGATCGAGGCACAGATACGCAGTATTTT
cdr3_aa: CASSSSLIAGDRGTDTQYF

v_call: TRBV5-4
j_call: TRBJ2-1
cdr3_length: 15
d_call: TRBD1
clone_size: NA
cdr3_nt: TGTGCCAGCAGCGAGGGACAGGGGGCGTCGGATGAGCAGTTCTTC
cdr3_aa: CASSEGQGASDEQFF

v_call: TRBV7-9
j_call: TRBJ1-1
cdr3_length: 15
d_call: TRBD1
clone_size: NA
cdr3_nt: TGTGCCAGCACTGGGACAGGGAAGGAGGACACTGAAGCTTTCTTT
cdr3_aa: CASTGTGKEDTEAFF

v_call: TRBV19
j_call: TRBJ1-2
cdr3_length: 13
d_call: NA
clone_size: NA
cdr3_nt: TGTGCCAGTAGTATCGCGGGAACCTATGGCTACACCTTC
cdr3_aa: CASSIAGTYGYTF

v_call: TRBV5-1
j_call: TRBJ2-2
cdr3_length: 15
d_call: TRBD1
clone_size: few
cdr3_nt: TGCGCCAGCAGCTCCGGGACAGGGGTCACCGGGGAGCTGTTTTTT
cdr3_aa: CASSSGTGVTGELFF

v_call: TRBV5-1
j_call: TRBJ2-7
cdr3_length: 14
d_call: TRBD1
clone_size: NA
cdr3_nt: TGCGCCAGCAGCTTAGGGACAGGGGGCTACGAGCAGTACTTC
cdr3_aa: CASSLGTGGYEQYF

v_call: TRBV7-9
j_call: TRBJ2-3
cdr3_length: 14
d_call: NA
clone_size: NA
cdr3_nt: TGTGCCAGCAGCTTAGCAGGGGTGGAAGATACGCAGTATTTT
cdr3_aa: CASSLAGVEDTQYF

v_call: TRBV4-3
j_call: TRBJ1-2
cdr3_length: 16
d_call: NA
clone_size: NA
cdr3_nt: TGCGCCAGCAGCCCGTCTTCGAGTCACCCCAACTATGGCTACACCTTC
cdr3_aa: CASSPSSSHPNYGYTF

v_call: TRBV4-2
j_call: TRBJ2-1
cdr3_length: 15
d_call: TRBD2
clone_size: once
cdr3_nt: TGTGCCAGCAGACAACTTCCTAGCGGGAACTATGAGCAGTTCTTC
cdr3_aa: CASRQLPSGNYEQFF

v_call: TRBV30
j_call: TRBJ2-4
cdr3_length: 13
d_call: NA
clone_size: NA
cdr3_nt: TGTGCCTGGCAACTAGTGAAGGAAAGCATTCAGTACTTC
cdr3_aa: CAWQLVKESIQYF

v_call: TRBV7-6
j_call: TRBJ2-5
cdr3_length: 17
d_call: TRBD2
clone_size: NA
cdr3_nt: TGTGCCAGCAGCCGTATAGCGGGAGTGAAGGTTACGGAGACCCAGTACTTC
cdr3_aa: CASSRIAGVKVTETQYF

v_call: TRBV19
j_call: TRBJ1-1
cdr3_length: 14
d_call: NA
clone_size: NA
cdr3_nt: TGTGCCAGTGCCTCCGGCGGGTCGTTCGCTGAAGCTTTCTTT
cdr3_aa: CASASGGSFAEAFF

v_call: TRBV6-5
j_call: TRBJ2-1
cdr3_length: 15
d_call: NA
clone_size: NA
cdr3_nt: TGTGCCAGCAGTTACTGGCAGGGTACGATCTATGAGCAGTTCTTC
cdr3_aa: CASSYWQGTIYEQFF

v_call: TRBV6-5
j_call: TRBJ2-7
cdr3_length: 13
d_call: NA
clone_size: NA
cdr3_nt: TGTGCCAGCAAAGGGGCAGGGTCCTACGAGCAGTACTTC
cdr3_aa: CASKGAGSYEQYF

v_call: TRBV15
j_call: TRBJ1-1
cdr3_length: 18
d_call: TRBD1
clone_size: NA
cdr3_nt: TGTGCCACCAGCATAACACAGGGGCCGGGGAGGCCGGGGACTGAAGCTTTCTTT
cdr3_aa: CATSITQGPGRPGTEAFF

v_call: TRBV25-1
j_call: TRBJ2-3
cdr3_length: 17
d_call: TRBD2
clone_size: NA
cdr3_nt: TGTGCCAGCAGTGAAAAGCGGGATGGGCGAGGCACAGATACGCAGTATTTT
cdr3_aa: CASSEKRDGRGTDTQYF

v_call: TRBV11-2
j_call: TRBJ2-1
cdr3_length: 20
d_call: TRBD2
clone_size: NA
cdr3_nt: TGTGCCAGCAGCTTAGAAGTAGGACTAGCGGGAGTTCCCTTCTACAATGAGCAGTTCTTC
cdr3_aa: CASSLEVGLAGVPFYNEQFF